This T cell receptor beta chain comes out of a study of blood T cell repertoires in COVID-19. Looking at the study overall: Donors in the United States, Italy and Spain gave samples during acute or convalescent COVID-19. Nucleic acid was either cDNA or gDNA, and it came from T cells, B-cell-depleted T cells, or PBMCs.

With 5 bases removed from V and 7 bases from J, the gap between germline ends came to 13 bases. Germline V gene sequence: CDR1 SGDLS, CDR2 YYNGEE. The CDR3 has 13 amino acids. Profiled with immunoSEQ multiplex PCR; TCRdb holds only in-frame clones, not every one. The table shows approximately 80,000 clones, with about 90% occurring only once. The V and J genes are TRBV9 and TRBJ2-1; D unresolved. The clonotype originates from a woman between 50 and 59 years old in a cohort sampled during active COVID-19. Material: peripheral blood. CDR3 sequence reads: CASSEYPSNEQFF. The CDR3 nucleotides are TGTGCCAGCAGTGAGTACCCATCGAATGAGCAGTTCTTC.